Detailed here is one T cell receptor beta chain. This sample was taken from a study of blood T cell repertoires in COVID-19. The wider study: Sources were T cells, B-cell-depleted T cells, or PBMCs; the material itself was cDNA or gDNA.

The authors' processing: Amplification of reference gene primers provided the estimated nucleated cell counts. Here immunoSEQ multiplex PCR was the method, and the copy in TCRdb shows in-frame clones only, minus some. V, J and clone size are those of that table, while D and trimming were read from the DNA. In the table there are 400,000 to 500,000 clones, around nine tenths of which are singletons. CDR1 and CDR2 (germline): SGHKS, YYEKEE (reference sequence). After removal of 3 bases from V and 5 bases from J, the junction contained 5 bases not matched to a gene. The CDR3 is made up of 14 amino acids.

This receptor was obtained from a woman aged 40 to 49 who had recovered from COVID-19. The genes are TRBV5-5 and TRBJ2-1; 7 nucleotides align to TRBD2. Sequencing was done on a sample of PBMCs or T cells enriched from blood (not recorded which). The CDR3 DNA follows: TGTGCCAGCAGCTCTGGACTAGTCAACAATGAGCAGTTCTTC. This encodes CASSSGLVNNEQFF.